This paragraph reports one TCR beta chain. This specimen belongs to a study of blood T cell repertoires in COVID-19. Study overall: PBMCs, B-cell-depleted T cells, or T cells provided the cDNA or gDNA that made up the material.

This CDR3 spans 19 amino acids. V gave up 6 bases and J gave up 0 bases; unmatched junction bases: 18. From germline, CDR1 is SGHVS and CDR2 FNYEAQ. Sequencing was performed with immunoSEQ multiplex PCR; in TCRdb, only in-frame clones are kept and a portion is missing. The data contain 250,000 to 300,000 clones, around 86% of them singletons. This chain links TRBV7-6 with TRBJ2-3; 7 nucleotides agree with TRBD1. The clonotype originates from a man between 18 and 35 years old with active or convalescent COVID-19. Source material: peripheral blood. CDR3 loop: CASSHYGTDLLSSTDTQYF. In nucleotides, the CDR3 is TGTGCCAGCAGTCATTATGGGACAGACTTACTTTCTAGCACAGATACGCAGTATTTT. Complete variable domain (other parts from reference TRBV7-6 and TRBJ2-3): GAGVSQSPRYKVTKRGQDVALRCDPISGHVSLYWYRQALGQGPEFLTYFNYEAQQDKSGLPNDRFSAERPEGSISTLTIQRTEQRDSAMYRCASSHYGTDLLSSTDTQYFGPGTRLTVL.